Listed below are T cell receptor beta chains from one sample, sequenced in a study of T cells after yellow fever vaccination. TCRdb ran MiXCR on the 5' RACE reads and lists one entry per CDR3 protein. The sample records about 260,000 distinct CDR3 sequences, about 5.2% being singletons. The starting material was CD4+ T cells sorted from PBMCs, obtained on the day of the yellow fever booster vaccination. The receptors come from a man younger than 30 who received the YFV17D yellow fever vaccine. Each CDR3 is given without its conserved first and last residue. D genes are given only for firm matches. Size is stated for part of the rows, as once, few or many counts, or as a class when the clone is expanded.

V gene	D gene	J gene	clone size	CDR3 protein
TRBV19	NA	TRBJ2-1	few	ASSIRVVSWREQF
TRBV6-5	TRBD1	TRBJ1-3	many	ASSLLQGAGNTIY
TRBV20-1	TRBD2	TRBJ2-3	NA	SARDPVRGADTQY
TRBV2	TRBD1	TRBJ1-1	NA	ASSAMGTANTEAF
TRBV3-1	NA	TRBJ1-1	NA	ASSHTGEGTEAF
TRBV20-1	NA	TRBJ1-5	many	SAKIPNQPQH
TRBV29-1	NA	TRBJ1-3	NA	SVRGFTGNTIY
TRBV7-3	NA	TRBJ1-6	few	ASRSESNSPLH
TRBV5-1	NA	TRBJ2-3	many	ASSPDSPTDTQY
TRBV3-1	TRBD2	TRBJ2-1	few	ASSQRLAGGNEQF
TRBV3-1	NA	TRBJ2-5	few	ASTRGLGETQY
TRBV7-2	NA	TRBJ1-5	NA	ASSTWPGPLNQPQH
TRBV30	TRBD1	TRBJ2-2	many	AWSTLQGGGPGELF
TRBV28	TRBD1	TRBJ2-3	few	ASSLPDRGRTDTQY
TRBV6-5	NA	TRBJ2-2	few	ASSASAGELF
TRBV28	TRBD1	TRBJ1-1	NA	ASSSPRGQNTEAF
TRBV30	TRBD1	TRBJ1-5	few	AWSHLTGNQPQH
TRBV18	NA	TRBJ2-5	NA	ASSPTWAAETQY
TRBV11-2	TRBD2	TRBJ2-7	few	ASSLVRGGRGSYEQY
TRBV27	NA	TRBJ1-5	NA	ASRSRGRGLWGNQPQH
TRBV11-2	TRBD2	TRBJ2-1	many	ASSMGTSGYNEQF